This T cell receptor (beta chain) was identified in a study of blood T cell repertoires in COVID-19. In the study overall: Whether acute or convalescent, the COVID-19 samples came from the United States, Italy and Spain. The analysed material was cDNA or gDNA that came from T cells, B-cell-depleted T cells, or PBMCs.

Original methodology: The authors estimated nucleated cell counts from reference gene primer amplification. The protocol was immunoSEQ multiplex PCR, while the TCRdb copy is restricted to in-frame clones and leaves out a portion. V and J calls and clone size are copied from that table; D and trimming were computed from the DNA. The table lists about 190,000 clones, approximately 84% of them singletons. The V end lost 0 bases, the J end lost 6 bases, and 10 bases lay between the germline ends. Germline lookup yields CDR1 SGHRS and CDR2 YFSETQ. This CDR3 contains 14 residues. This receptor was identified in an elderly woman with acute or convalescent COVID-19. Sequencing used peripheral blood. The rearrangement uses TRBV5-1 and TRBJ1-5, with D possibly matching TRBD1 (5 bases). The CDR3, as DNA: TGCGCCAGCAGCTTGGAGGGGAAGGGTCAGCCCCAGCATTTT. Translation: CASSLEGKGQPQHF.